This T cell receptor (beta chain) was sequenced for a study of PD-1 blockade in classical Hodgkin lymphoma. Using immunoSEQ multiplex PCR, the repertoire was profiled, and TCRdb retains in-frame clones only, with some absent. This table has 10,000 to 15,000 clones, roughly 90% appearing once. All the patients suffered relapse after autologous stem cell transplantation, and brentuximab vedotin exposure differed. Thawed PBMCs underwent magnetic negative selection to yield purified CD4+ T cells. Germline V gene lookup returns CDR1 MGHRA and CDR2 YSYEKL. V dropped 4 bases and J dropped 3 bases, with 16 bases sitting between them. The CDR3 spans 16 residues. With respect to this clone: Its antigen is currently unknown.

Study-level results: Patients were excluded if nivolumab began under 1 year after ASCT (the autologous transplant). Unlike CD8+ TCR diversity, which did not rise significantly by C4D1, CD4+ TCR diversity did.

Specimen: CD4+ T cells from blood, collected at baseline. The sequence was obtained from a human donor with classical Hodgkin lymphoma. V gene TRBV4-1 combines with J gene TRBJ2-1, with D perhaps TRBD2 (6 bases). CDR3 in amino acids: CASSPRRDWRYNEQFF. The CDR3 nucleotides read TGCGCCAGCAGCCCCAGACGGGACTGGCGCTACAATGAGCAGTTCTTC.